These 18 T cell receptor beta chains originate from one sample sequenced in a study of cytomegalovirus exposure and HLA in healthy donors. The PCR had 60 Vbeta and 13 Jbeta primers. The method was immunoSEQ multiplex PCR; TCRdb's version includes in-frame clones alone and lacks a portion of them. The sample carries approximately 160,000 clones, around 80% recorded once. Sequencing input: PBMCs. The receptors derive from a woman aged 45-65 years in good health and CMV-seropositive.

The rearrangement uses TRBV5-1 and TRBJ1-6; weak D call: TRBD1 (6 bases). Trimming took 1 base from V and 5 from J, leaving 16 bases between them. Germline CDR1 is SGHRS and CDR2 is YFSETQ. This CDR3 is 17 amino acids long. CDR3 DNA: TGCGCCAGCAGCTTGAATTTAGGGGGGGCTAATAATTCACCCCTCCACTTT. Its translation: CASSLNLGGANNSPLHF.

This rearrangement joins TRBV30 to TRBJ2-7; no reliable D call. Trimming pared 1 base from V and 2 bases from J, leaving 6 bases between. The V gene's germline CDR1 is GTSNPN and CDR2 SVGIG (reference sequence). This CDR3 region has 12 residues. The CDR3 bases are TGTGCCTGGAGTGGCAGCGCCTACGAGCAGTACTTC. Protein sequence: CAWSGSAYEQYF.

This chain links TRBV11-3 with TRBJ2-3; no definite D call. CDR3 length: 14 residues. V was pared by 1 base and J by 2 bases, with 7 bases between. The germline V gene encodes CDR1 SGHNT and CDR2 YENEEA. DNA for the CDR3: TGTGCCAGCAGCTTAGGTGCTAACACAGATACGCAGTATTTT. This encodes CASSLGANTDTQYF.

This chain connects TRBV7-6 to TRBJ2-7; D may be TRBD1 (5 bases). CDR1 and CDR2 (germline): SGHVS, FNYEAQ. Trimming cost V 2 bases and J 4 bases, with 21 bases left between them. This CDR3 spans 17 amino acids. As DNA, the CDR3 is TGTGCCAGCAGCTTATACAGGCAAGGAGAGTTAGGATACGAGCAGTACTTC. Translation gives CASSLYRQGELGYEQYF.

This chain links TRBV19 with TRBJ1-2; 8 bases map to TRBD1. CDR1 and CDR2 from the germline V gene are LNHDA and SQIVND (reference sequence). The V segment lost 3 bases and the J segment 4 bases; nucleotides outside the gene matches: 7. The CDR3 consists of 15 residues. CDR3 in DNA: TGTGCCAGTAGTATTGGACGGGACAGGCCCTATGGCTACACCTTC. Translation gives CASSIGRDRPYGYTF.

A note on this clone: Other DNA sequences within the sample encode an identical CDR3. This chain links TRBV5-1 with TRBJ2-7; no clear D gene. Trimming took 0 bases from V and 3 from J, leaving 7 bases between them. Germline values: CDR1 SGHRS, CDR2 YFSETQ. This CDR3 has 13 amino acids. The CDR3 region has the DNA TGCGCCAGCAGCTTGGCCCCGGGCTACGAGCAGTACTTC. Translated: CASSLAPGYEQYF.

The count of this clone is one. This chain joins TRBV7-9 and TRBJ2-3; TRBD2 matches 11 bases. Germline CDR1 is SEHNR and CDR2 is FQNEAQ (reference sequence). V shed 2 bases and J 2 bases; nucleotides not matched to a gene: 9. The CDR3 length is 18 residues. CDR3 loop: CASSLRRSSGGNTDTQYF. CDR3 in DNA: TGTGCCAGCAGCTTACGCCGCTCTAGCGGGGGGAACACAGATACGCAGTATTTT.

The chain uses TRBV18 and TRBJ1-3; D is perhaps TRBD1 (6 bases). This CDR3 comprises 17 residues. Germline V lookup: CDR1 KGHSH, CDR2 LQKENI. With 3 bases removed from V and 4 bases from J, the gap between germline ends came to 19 bases. In DNA form, the CDR3 reads TGTGCCAGCTCACCCAAGACAGGTCTATCCTCCGGAAACACCATATATTTT. It specifies CASSPKTGLSSGNTIYF. The full variable domain, its missing parts supplied by reference TRBV18 and TRBJ1-3, is NAGVMQNPRHLVRRRGQEARLRCSPMKGHSHVYWYRQLPEEGLKFMVYLQKENIIDESGMPKERFSAEFPKEGPSILRIQQVVRGDSAAYFCASSPKTGLSSGNTIYFGEGSWLTVV.

A note on this clone: The same CDR3 can be traced to other DNA sequences in this sample. In DNA form, the CDR3 reads TGTGCCTGGAGTGTACTGTACGAGCAGTACTTC. Translated: CAWSVLYEQYF. This chain joins TRBV30 and TRBJ2-7; D gene unclear. V was cut by 0 bases and J by 4 bases, with 4 bases left in between. Germline-derived CDR1 and CDR2 are GTSNPN and SVGIG (reference sequence). The CDR3 sequence is 11 residues long.

There are many counts of this clone. This chain links TRBV5-5 with TRBJ1-1; possibly TRBD1 for D (5 bases). V lost 3 bases and J lost 0, with 12 bases in between. This CDR3 is 15 amino acids long. Germline V CDR1 and CDR2: SGHKS, YYEKEE (reference sequence). Written as DNA, the CDR3 is TGTGCCAGCAGCTGGGGGGAGATTCTGAACACTGAAGCTTTCTTT. Residues: CASSWGEILNTEAFF.

The chain joins TRBV7-9 to TRBJ1-3; D call uncertain. The CDR3 extends over 13 amino acids. Germline values: CDR1 SEHNR, CDR2 FQNEAQ (reference sequence). V dropped 5 bases and J dropped 4 bases, with 9 bases sitting between them. CDR3 protein: CASSLLEGNTIYF. Here the CDR3 DNA reads TGTGCCAGCAGCCTCCTAGAGGGAAACACCATATATTTT.

The table lists this clone with a count of one. The genes are TRBV14 and TRBJ1-2, with TRBD1 matching 7 bases. From germline, CDR1 is SGHDN and CDR2 FVKESK. This CDR3 region has 15 residues. Trimming at V came to 5 bases and at J to 4 bases, leaving 10 bases not matched to a gene. CDR3 sequence (DNA): TGTGCCAGCAGCAGGCTCGGGACAGACTTCTATGGCTACACCTTC. Protein product: CASSRLGTDFYGYTF. Full variable domain (outside the CDR3, taken from reference TRBV14 and TRBJ1-2): EAGVTQFPSHSVIEKGQTVTLRCDPISGHDNLYWYRRVMGKEIKFLLHFVKESKQDESGMPNNRFLAERTGGTYSTLKVQPAELEDSGVYFCASSRLGTDFYGYTFGSGTRLTVV.

A few counts support this clone. The V gene is TRBV19, the J gene TRBJ2-2; a possible D gene is TRBD1 (5 bases). V lost 9 bases and J lost 6, with 14 bases in between. The germline gives CDR1 LNHDA, CDR2 SQIVND (reference sequence). The CDR3 runs 13 residues. CDR3 protein: CASSPGRAGELFF. DNA for the CDR3: TGTGCCAGCTCTCCAGGGCGAGCCGGGGAGCTGTTTTTT.

This rearrangement joins TRBV5-1 to TRBJ2-4, with TRBD2 identical over 13 bases. The junction had 5 bases not matched to a gene; V was cut back by 6 bases and J by 8 bases. The CDR3 extends over 14 amino acids. CDR1 is SGHRS, CDR2 YFSETQ, per germline. The CDR3 protein is CASTTSGGADIQYF. CDR3 DNA: TGCGCCAGCACCACTAGCGGGGGGGCCGACATTCAGTACTTC.

The V and J genes are TRBV5-1 and TRBJ2-3; TRBD2 is a possible D gene (6 bases). CDR1 and CDR2 (germline): SGHRS, YFSETQ. Trimming shortened V by 6 bases and J by 0 bases, and 14 bases separated the two germline ends. The length of the CDR3 is 15 residues. The CDR3, as DNA: TGCGCCAGCAAAGTTAGCGGATCTAGCACAGATACGCAGTATTTT. Its protein product is CASKVSGSSTDTQYF. Filled out from reference TRBV5-1 and TRBJ2-3, the complete variable domain reads KAGVTQTPRYLIKTRGQQVTLSCSPISGHRSVSWYQQTPGQGLQFLFEYFSETQRNKGNFPGRFSGRQFSNSRSEMNVSTLELGDSALYLCASKVSGSSTDTQYFGPGTRLTVL.

This chain uses TRBV2 with TRBJ1-6; D unclear. CDR1 and CDR2 from the germline V gene are SNHLY and FYNNEI. This CDR3 is built from 16 residues. V lost 7 bases and J lost 4, with 17 bases in between. CDR3 region: CASNLAGRSYNSPLHF. CDR3 in DNA: TGTGCCAGCAACCTGGCTGGGAGGTCTTATAATTCACCCCTCCACTTT.

This clone was observed a single time. The V call is TRBV2, the J call TRBJ1-4; D uncertain. The CDR3 covers 12 residues. In germline, CDR1 is SNHLY, CDR2 FYNNEI. V lost 7 bases to trimming and J lost 10 bases, with 13 bases between them. The CDR3 protein is CASKAGGRKLFF. CDR3 DNA: TGTGCCAGCAAGGCAGGCGGGAGAAAACTGTTTTTT.

V is TRBV9 and J is TRBJ1-6; possibly TRBD1 for D (6 bases). The CDR3 runs 15 residues. Trimming took 5 bases from V and 6 from J, leaving 15 bases between them. Germline V lookup: CDR1 SGDLS, CDR2 YYNGEE. Here the CDR3 reads CASSGGGSLNSPLHF. In DNA, the CDR3 is TGTGCCAGCAGTGGGGGCGGGTCCCTTAATTCACCCCTCCACTTT.